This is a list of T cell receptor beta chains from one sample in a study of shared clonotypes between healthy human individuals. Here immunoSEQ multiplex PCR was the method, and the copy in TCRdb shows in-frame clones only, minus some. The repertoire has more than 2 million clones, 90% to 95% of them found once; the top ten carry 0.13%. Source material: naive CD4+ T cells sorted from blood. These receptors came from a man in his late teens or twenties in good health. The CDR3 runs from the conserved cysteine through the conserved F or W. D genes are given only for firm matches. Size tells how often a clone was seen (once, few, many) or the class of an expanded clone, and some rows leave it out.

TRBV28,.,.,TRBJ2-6,TGTGCCAGCACTCCGGAGAGCTCTGGGGCCAACGTCCTGACTTTC,CASTPESSGANVLTF
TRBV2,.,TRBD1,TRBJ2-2,TGTGCCAGCAGGGGGACAGGGGGGAACACCGGGGAGCTGTTTTTT,CASRGTGGNTGELFF
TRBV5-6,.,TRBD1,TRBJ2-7,TGTGCCAGCAGCTTGGCAATCGGGACAGGGGCTCCCTACGAGCAGTACTTC,CASSLAIGTGAPYEQYF
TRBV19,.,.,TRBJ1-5,TGTGCCAGTAGTCCCCGGGACAACAATCAGCCCCAGCATTTT,CASSPRDNNQPQHF
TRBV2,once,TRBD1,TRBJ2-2,TGTGCCAGCAGAGGGACAGGGGCAGATATCGGGGAGCTGTTTTTT,CASRGTGADIGELFF
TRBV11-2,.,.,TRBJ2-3,TGTGCCAGCAGCTTATATCCTGGGGTGGGAGTTATTCCAGATACGCAGTATTTT,CASSLYPGVGVIPDTQYF
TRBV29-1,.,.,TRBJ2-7,TGCAGCGTTGAGCAATCCTACGAGCAGTACTTC,CSVEQSYEQYF
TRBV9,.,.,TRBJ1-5,TGTGCCAGCAGCCCCCTTGCGGCGGATCAGCCCCAGCATTTT,CASSPLAADQPQHF
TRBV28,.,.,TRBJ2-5,TGTGCCAGCCAGACTAATAGCGGATACCAAGAGACCCAGTACTTC,CASQTNSGYQETQYF
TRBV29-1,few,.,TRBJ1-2,TGCAGCGCCAGCCTATCATTTCCCTATGGCTACACCTTC,CSASLSFPYGYTF
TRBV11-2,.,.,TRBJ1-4,TGTGCCAGCAGTCCCGAGGGGGTTGCAACTAATGAAAAACTGTTTTTT,CASSPEGVATNEKLFF
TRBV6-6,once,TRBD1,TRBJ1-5,TGTGCCAGCAGAGGGGGCTGGGGTCAGCCCCAGCATTTT,CASRGGWGQPQHF
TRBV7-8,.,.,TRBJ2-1,TGTGCCAGCAGCCGTCCCGGGGGCGGGCAGTTCTTC,CASSRPGGGQFF
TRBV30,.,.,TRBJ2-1,TGTGCCTGGAGTCGCAATGAGCAGTTCTTC,CAWSRNEQFF
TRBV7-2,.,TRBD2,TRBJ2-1,TGTGCCAGCAGCTTAGACAGCGGGGGGAGCAATGAGCAGTTCTTC,CASSLDSGGSNEQFF
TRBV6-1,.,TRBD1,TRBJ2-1,TGTGCCAGCAGTGAAGTAGCACAGGGGTACAATGAGCAGTTCTTC,CASSEVAQGYNEQFF
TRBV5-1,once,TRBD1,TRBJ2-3,TGCGCCAGCAGCTTGGCCACAGGGGCCCGCACAGATACGCAGTATTTT,CASSLATGARTDTQYF
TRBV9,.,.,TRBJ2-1,TGTGCCAGCAGCGTAGTGCCGGGTTCCTACAATGAGCAGTTCTTC,CASSVVPGSYNEQFF
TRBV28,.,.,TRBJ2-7,TGTGCCAGCAGTTCAATCCCTCTACCGGGACTTCACTACGAGCAGTACTTC,CASSSIPLPGLHYEQYF
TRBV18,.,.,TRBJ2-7,TGTGCCAGCTCACCACCTAACCTCTACGAGCAGTACTTC,CASSPPNLYEQYF
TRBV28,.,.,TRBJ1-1,TGTGCCAGCAGTTTAGGGGGGCAGCGGGAGGAAGCTTTCTTT,CASSLGGQREEAFF
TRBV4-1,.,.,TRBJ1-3,TGCGCCAGCAGCCAAGTTGGGGGGGCATCTGGAAACACCATATATTTT,CASSQVGGASGNTIYF
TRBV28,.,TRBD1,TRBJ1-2,TGTGCCAGCAGCCGAAGGACAGGGGACTCCTATGGCTACACCTTC,CASSRRTGDSYGYTF
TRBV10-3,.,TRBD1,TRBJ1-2,TGTGCCATCAGTTTTCCGGGACAGGGACACTATGGCTACACCTTC,CAISFPGQGHYGYTF
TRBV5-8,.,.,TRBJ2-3,TGTGCCAGCAGCTTCGAGGTAGCGGATACGCAGTATTTT,CASSFEVADTQYF
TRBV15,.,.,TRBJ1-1,TGTGCCACCAGCAGAGGTAAACTAGGAATGAACACTGAAGCTTTCTTT,CATSRGKLGMNTEAFF
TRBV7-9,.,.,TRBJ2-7,TGTGCCAGCAGCTTAGGGGGCCCGGGGGAGCAGTACTTC,CASSLGGPGEQYF